A single T cell receptor beta chain is shown here with its context. The antigen is not known. Per the germline V gene, CDR1 is DFQATT and CDR2 is SNEGSKA (reference sequence). Trimming removed 3 bases from V and 8 bases from J, with 6 bases in between. CDR3 length equals 10 residues. Generated by immunoSEQ multiplex PCR, the TCRdb table keeps only in-frame clones and is missing some. The sample has roughly 56,000 clones; roughly four fifths are singletons. These data are taken from a study of OX40 agonist ivuxolimab in advanced cancers. Study results and caveats: Researchers report that CD8+ T cells had, on average, more expanded clones than CD4+.

The chain has TRBV20-1 and TRBJ2-3, with D perhaps TRBD1 (5 bases). The sample in question was CD4+ or CD8+ T cells sorted from blood, obtained in a trial of the OX40 agonist ivuxolimab. This clonotype was obtained from an adult with an advanced solid tumor such as melanoma, head and neck, liver or kidney cancer. The CDR3 coding sequence is TGCAGTGCTAGTAGGGGTACGCAGTATTTT. This encodes CSASRGTQYF.